This is a list of T cell receptor beta chains from one sample in a study of CD8 T cells in Susac syndrome. A single record per CDR3 protein comes from TCRdb applying MiXCR to the immunoSEQ multiplex PCR reads. The sample records about 430,000 distinct CDR3 sequences, around 85% being singletons. Material for sequencing was CD8+ T cells from PBMCs. These receptors were collected from a human donor with multiple sclerosis. Both conserved end residues are part of each CDR3. The D gene is left open where the match is weak. Size values are once, few and many counts, or a class for expanded clones, and some rows have none.

j_call d_call v_call clone_size cdr3_nt cdr3_aa
TRBJ1-2 . TRBV20-1 once TGCAGTGCTAGAGCCTTCCGGGAACTCTATGGCTACACCTTC CSARAFRELYGYTF
TRBJ1-1 . TRBV19 few TGTGCCAGTAGAAAAGCGGCGGACGAGAACACTGAAGCTTTCTTT CASRKAADENTEAFF
TRBJ2-2 TRBD2 TRBV12-3/TRBV12-4 . TGTGCCAGCAGTCCCCGGGGGGGGGCGGGCACCGGGGAGCTGTTTTTT CASSPRGGAGTGELFF
TRBJ2-3 . TRBV9 . TGTGCCAGCAGCGTAGAGGGGTCTAGCACAGATACGCAGTATTTT CASSVEGSSTDTQYF
TRBJ2-4 . TRBV2 few TGTGCCAGCAGTGAAGTTTGGACAGTCGGAAACATTCAGTACTTC CASSEVWTVGNIQYF
TRBJ2-6 TRBD1 TRBV20-1 . TGCAGTGCTAGAGATCCTGACAGGGCCGGGGCCAACGTCCTGACTTTC CSARDPDRAGANVLTF
TRBJ1-1 . TRBV27 . TGTGCCAGCAGTTTTAATGCGGCGACTGAAGCTTTCTTT CASSFNAATEAFF
TRBJ2-3 TRBD2 TRBV20-1 . TGCAGTGCTAGAGATATTCAAGCGGGGGCAACAGATACGCAGTATTTT CSARDIQAGATDTQYF
TRBJ1-6 . TRBV27 . TGTGCCAGCACCACTTTGGGTAATTCACCCCTCCACTTT CASTTLGNSPLHF
TRBJ2-7 . TRBV4-1 . TGCGCCAGCAGCCAAGTATCCTTTTACGAGCAGTACTTC CASSQVSFYEQYF
TRBJ1-4 TRBD1 TRBV27 . TGTGCCAGCAGTCACCGGGACAGTGGGACTGTTAATGAAAAACTGTTTTTT CASSHRDSGTVNEKLFF
TRBJ2-1 TRBD1 TRBV3-1 . TGTGCCAGCAGCACTCAAGGGACAGCCGAGCAGTTCTTC CASSTQGTAEQFF
TRBJ1-1 . TRBV11-2 . TGTGCCAGCAGCTTATGGAAAGGGGAAGAAGCTTTCTTT CASSLWKGEEAFF
TRBJ1-2 . TRBV13 . TGTGCCAGCAGCTTAGGGGACGGGACAAGTTTCGAGCCTGGCTACACCTTC CASSLGDGTSFEPGYTF
TRBJ2-1 . TRBV20-1 . TGCAGTGCTAGAGATTGGATGGGGGGGCACAATGAGCAGTTCTTC CSARDWMGGHNEQFF
TRBJ2-7 TRBD2 TRBV6-5 few TGTGCCAGCAGTTATTTGGCGGGCGGGAGCTCCTACGAGCAGTACTTC CASSYLAGGSSYEQYF
TRBJ1-1 . TRBV2 . TGTGCCAGCACCCTTATAGGGGAGTCGGACACTGAAGCTTTCTTT CASTLIGESDTEAFF
TRBJ2-1 . TRBV4-1 . TGCGCCAGCAGCCAAGAACTCGGGGGATCCGGGCCCGCGCAGTTCTTC CASSQELGGSGPAQFF
TRBJ1-4 . TRBV7-8 . TGTGCCAGCAGCCTCTCCCCTATTAATGAAAAACTGTTTTTT CASSLSPINEKLFF
TRBJ2-1 TRBD2 TRBV27 . TGTGCCAGCAGTCCACTGACTAGCGGGTCAGACAATGAGCAGTTCTTC CASSPLTSGSDNEQFF
TRBJ1-2 TRBD1 TRBV2 . TGTGCCAGCAGTCCACTGACAGGGGGCTTCTATGGCTACACCTTC CASSPLTGGFYGYTF
TRBJ1-5 TRBD1 TRBV27 . TGTGCCAGCAGCCTACAGGGGGTGAATCAGCCCCAGCATTTT CASSLQGVNQPQHF
TRBJ1-3 . TRBV7-6 . TGTGCCAGCAGCCCCAACCCGAGGAGCTCTGAAAACACCATATATTTT CASSPNPRSSENTIYF